This entry lists 14 T cell receptor beta chains sequenced from one sample in a study of T-cell memory formation after mild COVID-19. MiXCR was run by TCRdb on the 5' RACE reads, yielding one entry per CDR3 protein. The sample has hundreds of thousands of distinct CDR3 sequences; 16% are singletons. The sequencing sample was made of PBMCs or a T cell subset sorted from them (not recorded which). These receptor sequences come from a man aged 18 to 35 who had mild COVID-19 (a few samples of this study predate the infection). Cell type and time point are not known.

The sample holds a few counts of this clonotype. V gene TRBV5-6 combines with J gene TRBJ2-1; no reliable D call. Per germline, CDR1 SGHDT and CDR2 YYEEEE. CDR3 size: 14 residues. V shed 1 base and J shed 2 bases, with 7 bases lying between them. CDR3 in DNA: TGTGCCAGCAGCTTGCCAGAAGCCTACAATGAGCAGTTCTTC. This sequence encodes CASSLPEAYNEQFF.

This CDR3 reads CASSESVTPAFF. The CDR3 DNA is TGCGCCAGCAGTGAGTCGGTGACGCCGGCTTTCTTT. V usage is TRBV10-1 and J usage is TRBJ1-1; D remains ambiguous. The V and J ends lost 0 bases and 11 bases respectively, with 10 bases between them. Per germline, CDR1 WNHNN and CDR2 SYGVQD (reference sequence). There are 12 residues in the CDR3.

This clonotype occurred a few times. The chain carries TRBV9 and TRBJ2-7, with 7 nucleotides matching TRBD1. Germline CDR1 is SGDLS and CDR2 is YYNGEE. The CDR3 length is 15 residues. V trimming: 3 bases; J trimming: 0 bases; junction bases outside the gene matches: 6. The CDR3, as DNA: TGTGCCAGCAGCGCCACGACAGGGAGCTCCTACGAGCAGTACTTC. Its translation is CASSATTGSSYEQYF.

This clonotype was seen more than once but under ten times. The CDR3 bases are TGTGCCAGCAGCTTTCGAGGGACAGGGGATGAAAAACTGTTTTTT. Translation gives CASSFRGTGDEKLFF. V and J are TRBV7-9 and TRBJ1-4, with TRBD1 matching over 10 bases. The germline V gene has CDR1 SEHNR and CDR2 FQNEAQ (reference sequence). V lost 3 bases and J lost 6; bases outside the gene matches: 4. There are 15 residues in the CDR3. Drawing the rest from reference TRBV7-9 and TRBJ1-4, the complete variable domain is DTGVSQNPRHKITKRGQNVTFRCDPISEHNRLYWYRQTLGQGPEFLTYFQNEAQLEKSRLLSDRFSAERPKGSFSTLEIQRTEQGDSAMYLCASSFRGTGDEKLFFGSGTQLSVL.

The chain joins TRBV5-1 to TRBJ1-6; maybe TRBD1 (5 bases). CDR3 length: 16 residues. Trimming left V 2 bases short and J 6 bases short, with 15 bases between. Per germline, CDR1 SGHRS and CDR2 YFSETQ. The CDR3 DNA follows: TGCGCCAGCAGCTTTTCATCGGGGCAGGGTAATTCACCCCTCCACTTT. Translation gives CASSFSSGQGNSPLHF.

In this sample, this clonotype turned up a few times. The chain is built from TRBV6-5 and TRBJ1-1, with D hard to call. This CDR3 comprises 13 residues. V lost 2 bases to trimming and J lost 1 base, with 5 bases between them. Per germline, CDR1 MNHEY and CDR2 SVGAGI. This CDR3 reads CASSYASNTEAFF. The CDR3 nucleotides are TGTGCCAGCAGTTACGCGTCGAACACTGAAGCTTTCTTT.

J is TRBJ1-1 and V is TRBV5-1; 7 bases are shared with TRBD1. Trimming took 0 bases from V and 4 from J; bases not matched to a gene: 3. In germline, CDR1 is SGHRS, CDR2 YFSETQ. The CDR3 sequence is 14 residues long. CDR3 loop: CASSLATGLTEAFF. Here the CDR3 DNA reads TGCGCCAGCAGCTTGGCGACAGGGCTCACTGAAGCTTTCTTT.

The J gene is TRBJ1-5, the V gene TRBV6-2 or TRBV6-3; D unclear. The CDR3 loop spans 14 amino acids. Germline CDR1 and CDR2: MNHEY and SVGEGT. Trimming removed 4 bases from V and 0 bases from J, with 7 bases in between. CDR3 sequence: CASSFLSSNQPQHF. Written as DNA, the CDR3 is TGTGCCAGCAGTTTCCTATCTAGCAATCAGCCCCAGCATTTT.

This clonotype was found many times. V is TRBV5-1 and J is TRBJ1-1, with no clear D. The germline V gene encodes CDR1 SGHRS and CDR2 YFSETQ. CDR3 size: 15 residues. Trimming took off 1 base at V and 0 bases at J, with 10 bases between the two ends. The DNA of the CDR3 is TGCGCCAGCAGCTTGTCCATCGCCATGAACACTGAAGCTTTCTTT. Its protein is CASSLSIAMNTEAFF.

In its sample, this clonotype was seen a few times. The chain uses TRBV5-1 and TRBJ1-4; 10 bases line up with TRBD1. Germline V gene lookup returns CDR1 SGHRS and CDR2 YFSETQ. V shed 4 bases, J shed 5 bases, and the junction held 8 bases outside the gene matches. This CDR3 region has 16 residues. CDR3: CASSKGQGLENEKLFF. CDR3 nucleotides: TGCGCCAGCAGCAAGGGACAGGGGTTGGAGAATGAAAAACTGTTTTTT.

This clonotype was detected a few times. This chain connects TRBV4-2 to TRBJ2-1; D uncertain. The V end lost 5 bases, the J end lost 7 bases, and 9 bases lay between the germline ends. This CDR3 is 12 amino acids long. In germline, CDR1 is LGHNA, CDR2 YNFKEQ. The CDR3 region has the DNA TGTGCCAGCAGCTCCACAGATAATGAGCAGTTCTTC. It codes for CASSSTDNEQFF.

A few counts support this clonotype. J is TRBJ2-3 and V is TRBV7-2; no reliable D call. The CDR3 extends over 14 amino acids. The germline V gene has CDR1 SGHTA and CDR2 FQGNSA. The V gene lost 3 bases and the J gene lost 2 bases, with 9 bases spanning the gap. CDR3 protein: CASSFGWLTDTQYF. The CDR3 DNA sequence: TGTGCCAGCAGCTTCGGCTGGCTCACAGATACGCAGTATTTT.

This chain uses TRBV7-9 with TRBJ2-3; 9 bases match TRBD2. This CDR3 spans 16 amino acids. The V segment lost 2 bases and the J segment 3 bases; nucleotides outside the gene matches: 6. CDR1 is SEHNR and CDR2 is FQNEAQ in the germline V gene (reference sequence). The CDR3 sequence: CASSLLASGETDTQYF. CDR3 DNA sequence: TGTGCCAGCAGCTTATTGGCTAGCGGGGAAACAGATACGCAGTATTTT.

The chain joins TRBV5-6 to TRBJ2-3; 8 bases align to TRBD2. This CDR3 is 16 amino acids long. Per germline, CDR1 SGHDT and CDR2 YYEEEE. V shed 4 bases and J 0 bases; nucleotides not matched to a gene: 7. The CDR3 reads CASSPGLDSSTDTQYF. The CDR3 region has the DNA TGTGCCAGCAGCCCGGGACTAGACTCTAGCACAGATACGCAGTATTTT.